This T cell receptor beta chain was sequenced for a study of OX40 agonist ivuxolimab in advanced cancers. On this clone: An end of the junction does not agree with germline; a read error may underlie this.

Sequenced by immunoSEQ multiplex PCR; TCRdb stores in-frame clones only, minus some. Found here are some 48,000 clones, around nine tenths of them singletons; the top ten hold approximately 2%. This sequence originates from an adult with an advanced solid tumor such as melanoma, head and neck, liver or kidney cancer. Material: CD4+ or CD8+ T cells sorted from blood, obtained in a trial of the OX40 agonist ivuxolimab.

CDR3 sequence reads: CAIGEQVYPETQYF. In DNA, the CDR3 is TGTGCCATCGGTGAACAAGTCTACCCAGAGACCCAGTACTTC. The J gene is TRBJ2-5, the V gene TRBV10-3; D not resolved. The CDR3 spans 14 residues. Germline-derived CDR1 and CDR2 are ENHRY and SYGVKD.